This T cell receptor (beta chain) emerged from a study of blood T cell repertoires in COVID-19 (dated by TCRdb to the early 2020s). About the study as a whole: Collaborator samples came from the United States, Italy and Spain and covered acute and convalescent phases of COVID-19. The prospective study material was composed of cDNA or gDNA derived from T cells, B-cell-depleted T cells, or PBMCs. The dataset comprised deeply sampled blood TCRbeta repertoires from subjects exposed to, actively infected with, or recovered from COVID-19. A freely available public database, intended as a resource for researchers studying the immune response to SARS-CoV-2, is where the repertoires were released. The samples were drawn from the first 160 participants of the ongoing ImmuneRACE study and from 1,200 or so subjects provided by 6 global collaborators. Sample metadata almost always included a de-identified subject ID, COVID-19 status, age in years and sex. Where available, HLA class I and class II types were taken from metadata supplied by the sample provider and were not determined by assay-based typing.

Another Seattle source contributed samples from volunteer blood donors who had recovered from COVID-19. Whole blood was collected in K2EDTA tubes by collaborating institutions according to the institutions' own protocols. For TCRbeta analysis, collaborator samples were shipped as frozen whole blood, as isolated PBMCs, or as DNA extracted from either sample type. TCRbeta CDR3 regions were amplified from genomic DNA by means of the immunoSEQ Assay, a bias-controlled multiplex PCR. The authors' pipeline ran thus. Within the assay, amplification of reference gene primers was used to estimate how many nucleated cells each sample contained. Sequence reads were collapsed and filtered to measure the absolute abundance of every unique TCRbeta CDR3 rearrangement. Productive Simpson clonality was computed per sample as the square root of Simpson's diversity index over productive rearrangements. In TCRdb, the immuneACCESS table is reduced to in-frame sequences with V and J assigned. These tables do not hold every clone; where another copy was compared, an unresolved V gene accounts for under half, and the others remain unexplained. The V and J calls and the clone size are those of that table, but D and trimming were determined from the DNA. In this sample the table shows about 180,000 clones, approximately 90% of which occur a single time. The ten largest clones capture under 2% of the sample.

The study at large found these results: The quantity of clinical and demographic metadata differed by source and by participant and was supplied without curation.

As concerns this clone: Its antigen is currently not known. It has no much larger one-base neighbor in the sample; base qualities were not kept.

The germline V gene provides CDR1 SGHRS and CDR2 YFSETQ. Germline trimming: 0 bases from V, 9 bases from J; junction bases outside gene matches: 11. The CDR3 has 16 amino acids, counting the end cysteine and phenylalanine. CDR3 DNA is the only sequence kept; it has 48 bases, read in frame from the first base. Material: peripheral blood. The rearranged segments are TRBV5-1 and TRBJ2-1; a stretch of 8 junction bases matches TRBD2. The TCR originated in a young man who had recovered from COVID-19. Here the CDR3 is given as CASSLDGSGMYLEQFF. The nucleotide sequence is given as TGCGCCAGCAGCTTGGATGGTAGCGGGATGTATCTTGAGCAGTTCTTC. The entire variable domain, with the stretches around the CDR3 drawn from the reference TRBV5-1 and TRBJ2-1 proteins, is KAGVTQTPRYLIKTRGQQVTLSCSPISGHRSVSWYQQTPGQGLQFLFEYFSETQRNKGNFPGRFSGRQFSNSRSEMNVSTLELGDSALYLCASSLDGSGMYLEQFFGPGTRLTVL.